One T cell receptor (beta chain) is described in this entry. The V end was cut by 1 base, the J end by 5 bases, with 15 bases between. CDR3 length: 15 residues. Germline CDR1 is SQVTM and CDR2 is ANQGSEA. cDNA serving as the sequencing template came from extracted, reverse transcribed RNA. Sequencing was performed with immunoSEQ multiplex PCR; in TCRdb, only in-frame clones are kept and a portion is missing. The top ten clones hold about 4% of a sample with about 210,000 clones, roughly 64% of them seen once. The sample's treatment: oral pan-JAK inhibitor, 5-10 mg twice daily. The sample belongs to a study of CD8+ T cells in alopecia areata.

The V gene is TRBV29-1, the J gene TRBJ2-1; D remains unclear. The TCR comes from a human donor with alopecia areata. The starting material was CD4+ T cells sorted from blood, obtained at week 4, from a patient treated with tofacitinib. This chain's CDR3 is CSVEAPPRSNNEQFF. The CDR3 DNA reads as TGCAGCGTTGAAGCGCCCCCCCGCTCAAACAATGAGCAGTTCTTC.